One and the same sample provided the 24 T cell receptor beta chains below, sequenced in a study of blood T cell repertoires in COVID-19. Method: immunoSEQ multiplex PCR; TCRdb's copy keeps in-frame clones and lacks some. In the table there are more than 120,000 clones, more than 75% of which are singletons. Sequenced sample: peripheral blood. These receptors all come from a human donor with acute or convalescent COVID-19. The donor label of this sample is uncertain.

Only one count was recorded for this clone. The chain joins TRBV5-6 to TRBJ1-5; TRBD1 aligns across 9 bases. The germline CDR1 and CDR2 sequences are SGHDT and YYEEEE. The CDR3 is 15 residues long. Trimming at V came to 4 bases and at J to 9 bases, leaving 11 bases not matched to a gene. The CDR3 DNA reads TGTGCCAGCAGCCAGGGACAGGGAGGTATTCGGCCCCAGCATTTT. This gives the protein CASSQGQGGIRPQHF.

The chain recombines TRBV27 with TRBJ1-2; the match to TRBD1 covers 9 bases. The germline gives CDR1 MNHEY, CDR2 SMNVEV (reference sequence). The CDR3 spans 18 residues. Trimming cost V 6 bases and J 4 bases; bases outside gene matches: 18. Written as DNA, the CDR3 is TGTGCCAGCAGCCGCAAGGGGGACAGGGCTCCTCTGGGCTATGGCTACACCTTC. Translating it yields CASSRKGDRAPLGYGYTF.

The chain uses TRBV7-2 and TRBJ1-3; 8 bases match TRBD1. This CDR3 has 15 amino acids. CDR1 is SGHTA, CDR2 FQGNSA, per germline. V lost 4 bases and J lost 3; bases outside the gene matches: 5. The CDR3 nucleotides read TGTGCCAGCAGCTGGGGACAGGAGTTTGGAAACACCATATATTTT. Protein sequence: CASSWGQEFGNTIYF.

V gene TRBV28 combines with J gene TRBJ2-2; TRBD1 agrees at 10 bases. The trim removed 8 bases at V and 7 bases at J, leaving 10 bases unmatched. The CDR3 has 15 residues. Germline CDR1 and CDR2: MDHEN and SYDVKM. The CDR3 region is CASEQRQGAGGELFF. The CDR3 bases are TGTGCCAGCGAGCAAAGACAGGGGGCGGGCGGGGAGCTGTTTTTT.

The chain has TRBV7-3 and TRBJ1-6, with a possible D match to TRBD1 (6 bases). Germline loops: CDR1 SGHTA, CDR2 FQGTGA. Trimming cost V 1 base and J 8 bases, with 9 bases left between them. The CDR3 contains 14 residues. CDR3 amino acids: CASSLRTEDSPLHF. CDR3 bases: TGTGCCAGCAGCTTAAGGACAGAGGATTCACCCCTCCACTTT. The entire variable domain, with the rest obtained from reference TRBV7-3 and TRBJ1-6, is as follows: GAGVSQTPSNKVTEKGKYVELRCDPISGHTALYWYRQSLGQGPEFLIYFQGTGAADDSGLPNDRFFAVRPEGSVSTLKIQRTERGDSAVYLCASSLRTEDSPLHFGNGTRLTVT.

This chain links TRBV7-2 with TRBJ2-1; TRBD1 matches at 9 bases. V shed 5 bases and J 2 bases; nucleotides not matched to a gene: 4. The germline gives CDR1 SGHTA, CDR2 FQGNSA. The CDR3 covers 15 residues. CDR3 DNA: TGTGCCAGCAGCACAGACAGGGGGGCCTACAATGAGCAGTTCTTC. It translates to CASSTDRGAYNEQFF.

The V gene is TRBV10-3, the J gene TRBJ2-7; D might be TRBD1 (5 bases). The germline V gene encodes CDR1 ENHRY and CDR2 SYGVKD. The CDR3 is 14 residues long. V lost 1 base, J lost 3 bases, and 10 bases lay in between. The CDR3 sequence: CAISEYTGSYEQYF. For the CDR3, the DNA is TGTGCCATCAGTGAGTATACAGGAAGCTACGAGCAGTACTTC.

This clone came up once. V is TRBV4-1 and J is TRBJ2-4, with D possibly TRBD2 on 5 matching bases. V was trimmed by 2 bases and J by 9 bases, leaving 14 bases between them. The germline gives CDR1 MGHRA, CDR2 YSYEKL. The CDR3 totals 14 residues. Written as DNA, the CDR3 is TGCGCCAGCAGCCAACCGTCCGGGGTGCGCATTCAGTACTTC. Translation: CASSQPSGVRIQYF.

This chain connects TRBV4-1 to TRBJ1-5; 9 bases are a match to TRBD1. The CDR3 is 14 residues long. Germline V gives CDR1 MGHRA, CDR2 YSYEKL. J lost 5 bases, V lost 4 bases, and 3 bases had no gene match. The CDR3 nucleotides are TGCGCCAGCAGCCTATGGACAGGGGATCAGCCCCAGCATTTT. Its protein is CASSLWTGDQPQHF.

The table lists this clone with a count of one. This rearrangement joins TRBV7-9 to TRBJ2-3; 11 bases line up with TRBD2. Per the germline V gene, CDR1 is SEHNR and CDR2 is FQNEAQ (reference sequence). J lost 4 bases, V lost 5 bases, and 8 bases had no gene match. The CDR3 is made up of 16 amino acids. The CDR3 DNA reads as TGTGCCAGCAGCCTGACTAGCGGGAAGGCTGCAGATACGCAGTATTTT. Protein product: CASSLTSGKAADTQYF. The whole variable domain, filled in from reference TRBV7-9 and TRBJ2-3, reads DTGVSQNPRHKITKRGQNVTFRCDPISEHNRLYWYRQTLGQGPEFLTYFQNEAQLEKSRLLSDRFSAERPKGSFSTLEIQRTEQGDSAMYLCASSLTSGKAADTQYFGPGTRLTVL.

This clone showed up just once. The chain is built from TRBV9 and TRBJ1-2, with 12 bases lining up with TRBD1. V shed 0 bases, J shed 5 bases, and the junction held 8 bases outside the gene matches. Germline V gives CDR1 SGDLS, CDR2 YYNGEE. This CDR3 has 17 amino acids. CDR3 DNA: TGTGCCAGCAGCGTAGATTCTTCGGGACAGGGGGCATATGGCTACACCTTC. It yields the protein CASSVDSSGQGAYGYTF.

The chain has TRBV7-2 and TRBJ1-2; D might be TRBD1 (6 bases). CDR1 and CDR2 (germline): SGHTA, FQGNSA. With 0 bases removed from V and 1 base from J, the gap between germline ends came to 9 bases. The CDR3 contains 15 residues. The CDR3 here is CASSLAQGDNYGYTF. Written as DNA, the CDR3 is TGTGCCAGCAGCTTAGCACAGGGTGATAACTATGGCTACACCTTC.

In regard to this clone: In this CDR3 the conserved last residue, phenylalanine or tryptophan, is missing, so a read error is likely. The DNA is left out, because the CDR3 cannot be placed on it with certainty; the CDR3 is given as TCRdb lists it. The rearrangement joins TRBV19 to TRBJ1-2; the table's D call of TRBD1 was not tested on the DNA. CDR1 and CDR2 from the germline V gene are LNHDA and SQIVND (reference sequence). 13 amino acids form the CDR3, both terminal residues included. The CDR3 loop is CASSIGTGEALDI.

V gene TRBV14 combines with J gene TRBJ1-2; tentatively, D is TRBD1 (5 bases). Germline V gene data show CDR1 as SGHDN and CDR2 as FVKESK. V lost 0 bases and J 4 bases, leaving 12 bases between the germline ends. The CDR3 totals 15 residues. Here the CDR3 reads CASSQDQGSGYGYTF. Here the CDR3 DNA reads TGTGCCAGCAGCCAAGATCAGGGTTCGGGCTATGGCTACACCTTC.

The V and J genes are TRBV7-3 and TRBJ2-2; D is ambiguous. The germline V and J ends were trimmed by 6 bases and 0 bases, with 8 bases remaining between them. Germline loops: CDR1 SGHTA, CDR2 FQGTGA. This CDR3 is built from 14 residues. The CDR3 bases are TGTGCCAGCAGACAAGACTCGAACACCGGGGAGCTGTTTTTT. Translated: CASRQDSNTGELFF.

The gene calls are TRBV7-3 and TRBJ2-3, with 9 nucleotides matching TRBD2. CDR3 size: 17 residues. V shed 3 bases, J shed 0 bases, and the junction held 7 bases outside the gene matches. From germline, CDR1 is SGHTA and CDR2 FQGTGA. The CDR3 nucleotides are TGTGCCAGCAGCTTGCGATCGACTAGCGGTAGCACAGATACGCAGTATTTT. Protein product: CASSLRSTSGSTDTQYF.

J is TRBJ1-1 and V is TRBV6-5, with D tentatively TRBD1 (6 bases). The V and J ends lost 4 bases and 0 bases respectively, with 12 bases between them. The CDR3 runs to 15 residues. Germline V gene sequence: CDR1 MNHEY, CDR2 SVGAGI. The CDR3 nucleotides are TGTGCCAGCAGTTCCAGACAGGCGATGAACACTGAAGCTTTCTTT. It translates to CASSSRQAMNTEAFF.

V gene TRBV3-1 (or the pseudogene TRBV3-2) combines with J gene TRBJ2-2, with TRBD1 matching over 8 bases. The germline V gene encodes CDR1 LGHDT and CDR2 YNNKEL (reference sequence). J lost 7 bases, V lost 2 bases, and 6 bases had no gene match. The CDR3 totals 15 residues. CDR3 residues: CASSQKAGGSGELFF. The CDR3 coding sequence is TGTGCCAGCAGCCAAAAGGCAGGGGGCAGCGGGGAGCTGTTTTTT.

The V and J genes are TRBV19 and TRBJ1-5; D unresolved. Between the trimmed V and J ends, which lost 7 bases and 7 bases, there was a span of 5 bases. The CDR3 extends over 10 amino acids. Per germline, CDR1 LNHDA and CDR2 SQIVND (reference sequence). As DNA, the CDR3 is TGTGCCAGTAATCGGCAGCCCCAGCATTTT. Translated: CASNRQPQHF. The variable domain in full, with the rest retrieved from reference TRBV19 and TRBJ1-5, is DGGITQSPKYLFRKEGQNVTLSCEQNLNHDAMYWYRQDPGQGLRLIYYSQIVNDFQKGDIAEGYSVSREKKESFPLTVTSAQKNPTAFYLCASNRQPQHFGDGTRLSIL.

The gene calls are TRBV30 and TRBJ1-2, with D tentatively TRBD1 (5 bases). CDR1 is GTSNPN, CDR2 SVGIG, per germline (reference sequence). The V end lost 0 bases, the J end lost 5 bases, and 13 bases lay between the germline ends. The length of the CDR3 is 14 residues. The CDR3 is CAWSVNSGIYGYTF. DNA for the CDR3: TGTGCCTGGAGTGTAAATTCAGGGATATATGGCTACACCTTC.

V is TRBV7-6 and J is TRBJ1-2, with 8 bases identical to TRBD1. The CDR3 covers 17 residues. Trimming at V came to 5 bases and at J to 8 bases, leaving 19 bases not matched to a gene. From germline, CDR1 is SGHVS and CDR2 FNYEAQ. CDR3 coding DNA: TGTGCCAGCAGCAACCAACCGGGGTTAGGGACAGGACCCGGCTACACCTTC. The encoded protein is CASSNQPGLGTGPGYTF.

This clone appeared a few times. The chain joins TRBV7-9 to TRBJ1-1; 7 bases are shared with TRBD1. Germline CDR1 is SEHNR and CDR2 is FQNEAQ (reference sequence). The V and J ends lost 5 bases and 1 base, in that order; junction bases with no gene match: 4. The CDR3 has 14 amino acids. CDR3 sequence: CASSQGQTNTEAFF. In nucleotides, the CDR3 is TGTGCCAGCAGCCAGGGACAGACGAACACTGAAGCTTTCTTT.

This chain links TRBV27 with TRBJ1-2; the match to TRBD1 covers 7 bases. The trim removed 1 base at V and 7 bases at J, leaving 6 bases unmatched. In germline, CDR1 is MNHEY, CDR2 SMNVEV (reference sequence). This CDR3 is 14 amino acids long. The CDR3 loop reads CASSLFEGAGGYTF. The CDR3 DNA sequence: TGTGCCAGCAGTTTATTCGAGGGGGCGGGTGGCTACACCTTC.

The CDR3 DNA reads TGTGCCAGCAGCCCGTTTGACAGGCGAGGCTACACCTTC. Its protein is CASSPFDRRGYTF. The chain is built from TRBV7-9 and TRBJ1-2; D may be TRBD1 (6 bases). CDR1 is SEHNR, CDR2 FQNEAQ, per germline (reference sequence). The length of the CDR3 is 13 residues. V lost 5 bases to trimming and J lost 8 bases, with 15 bases between them.